This T cell receptor (beta chain) is drawn from a study of metastatic and nonmetastatic thyroid tumors. This clone has a count of ten or more. None of the patients had undergone any treatment ahead of thyroid surgery. TCRdb called clones again from the PCR reads with MiXCR. The data contain some 34,000 clones, around 15% of them seen just once; the ten biggest clones take up more than 4.5%. The sequencing sample was made of blood. The receptor was derived from a female donor with papillary thyroid cancer or a benign thyroid nodule (not recorded which). Some clones in this sample may be carry-over from other donors' samples.

DNA for the CDR3: TGTGCCAGCAGTTTGACGTGGATTAACAATGAGCAGTTCTTC. It translates to CASSLTWINNEQFF. The rearrangement links TRBV28 to TRBJ2-1; D is unresolved. V lost 3 bases, J lost 5 bases, and 11 bases lay in between. Looked up from germline, CDR1 is MDHEN and CDR2 is SYDVKM. The CDR3 totals 14 residues.